The 20 T cell receptor beta chains reported below all come from one sample, sequenced in a study of blood T cell repertoires in COVID-19. Generated by immunoSEQ multiplex PCR, the TCRdb table keeps only in-frame clones and is missing some. This table holds approximately 260,000 clones, 89% found once. The specimen was peripheral blood. The receptors were gathered from a woman aged 40 to 49 who had recovered from COVID-19.

This clone came up once. The V call is TRBV19, the J call TRBJ2-5; 14 positions match TRBD2. The V and J ends lost 6 bases and 5 bases, in that order; junction bases with no gene match: 8. The CDR3 sequence is 16 residues long. The germline gives CDR1 LNHDA, CDR2 SQIVND (reference sequence). CDR3 DNA sequence: TGTGCCAGTAGCCCGGGACTAGCGGGAGAAGGTGAGACCCAGTACTTC. Amino acid sequence: CASSPGLAGEGETQYF.

This sequence joins TRBV18 and TRBJ2-1; 7 bases line up with TRBD1. Germline CDR1 reads KGHSH; CDR2 reads LQKENI. The J segment lost 1 base and the V segment lost 6 bases, leaving 3 bases of the junction unmatched. This CDR3 is built from 14 residues. CDR3 coding DNA: TGTGCCAGCTCGCCGGGACAGTCCTACAATGAGCAGTTCTTC. Protein product: CASSPGQSYNEQFF.

The chain has TRBV7-3 and TRBJ2-5; 7 nucleotides agree with TRBD1. Germline values: CDR1 SGHTA, CDR2 FQGTGA. The CDR3 is 14 residues long. After removal of 5 bases from V and 4 bases from J, the junction contained 7 bases not matched to a gene. The CDR3, as DNA: TGTGCCAGCAGCCAAACAGGGGATATAGAGACCCAGTACTTC. It encodes CASSQTGDIETQYF.

This clone was seen just once. CDR3 loop: CASSPTSGVYNEQFF. CDR3 sequence (DNA): TGTGCCAGCAGCCCTACTAGCGGGGTGTACAATGAGCAGTTCTTC. The chain links TRBV5-4 to TRBJ2-1; 10 bases agree with TRBD2. The CDR3 length is 15 residues. The V and J ends lost 4 bases and 4 bases, in that order; junction bases with no gene match: 5. Per the germline V gene, CDR1 is SGHNT and CDR2 is YYREEE (reference sequence).

The V gene is TRBV28, the J gene TRBJ2-1; 9 bases agree with TRBD2. Germline values: CDR1 MDHEN, CDR2 SYDVKM. With 9 bases clipped from V and 5 bases from J, the junction kept 8 bases outside the gene matches. This CDR3 has 14 residues. CDR3 coding DNA: TGTGCCAGTCGGAGCGGGGGGCCCCACAATGAGCAGTTCTTC. Translation: CASRSGGPHNEQFF. Full variable domain (missing parts from reference TRBV28 and TRBJ2-1): DVKVTQSSRYLVKRTGEKVFLECVQDMDHENMFWYRQDPGLGLRLIYFSYDVKMKEKGDIPEGYSVSREKKERFSLILESASTNQTSMYLCASRSGGPHNEQFFGPGTRLTVL.

The CDR3 DNA follows: TGTGCCAGTAAAACTAGCGGATCCCCCTACGAGCAGTACTTC. It translates to CASKTSGSPYEQYF. This sequence joins TRBV19 and TRBJ2-7; 8 bases match TRBD2. V lost 7 bases, J lost 2 bases, and 7 bases stayed unmatched. In germline, CDR1 is LNHDA, CDR2 SQIVND (reference sequence). This CDR3 is built from 14 residues.

V and J are TRBV27 and TRBJ2-5; 10 nucleotides agree with TRBD2. This CDR3 has 17 amino acids. CDR1 MNHEY and CDR2 SMNVEV come from the germline V gene (reference sequence). Unmatched junction bases numbered 17, after V lost 8 bases and J lost 5 bases. The CDR3 sequence: CASWPAQREGRGETQYF. As DNA, the CDR3 is TGTGCCAGCTGGCCCGCCCAGCGGGAGGGCCGGGGGGAGACCCAGTACTTC.

Only one count was recorded for this clone. This sequence joins TRBV7-9 and TRBJ1-3; tentatively, D is TRBD1 (6 bases). Germline V gene lookup returns CDR1 SEHNR and CDR2 FQNEAQ (reference sequence). This CDR3 has 18 residues. V lost 1 base and J 3 bases, leaving 19 bases between the germline ends. The CDR3 loop is CASSLDGPRGGIGNTIYF. CDR3 bases: TGTGCCAGCAGCTTAGACGGACCGAGAGGGGGTATTGGAAACACCATATATTTT.

In its sample, this clone was seen once. The chain links TRBV28 to TRBJ2-5, with D perhaps matching TRBD1 (6 bases). Per germline, CDR1 MDHEN and CDR2 SYDVKM. The CDR3 runs to 15 residues. V shed 0 bases and J shed 4 bases, with 12 bases lying between them. The CDR3 DNA sequence: TGTGCCAGCAGTTTATGGGCCGAAGGGGGAGAGACCCAGTACTTC. Protein product: CASSLWAEGGETQYF.

The table lists this clone with a few counts. This chain links TRBV30 with TRBJ1-6, with 8 bases fitting TRBD1. The CDR3 runs 15 residues. V was clipped by 6 bases and J by 7 bases; unmatched bases: 11. Germline V CDR1 and CDR2: GTSNPN, SVGIG (reference sequence). The CDR3 loop is CACRPGGVRNSPLHF. Written as DNA, the CDR3 is TGTGCCTGCCGACCAGGGGGCGTAAGGAATTCACCCCTCCACTTT.

The J gene is TRBJ1-2, the V gene TRBV10-3, with TRBD1 matching over 7 bases. The CDR3 spans 13 residues. V shed 4 bases, J shed 6 bases, and the junction held 5 bases outside the gene matches. Germline V gives CDR1 ENHRY, CDR2 SYGVKD. The CDR3 sequence is CAISGTGTNGYTF. The DNA for the CDR3 is TGTGCCATCAGTGGGACAGGAACAAATGGCTACACCTTC.

The CDR3 region is CASSLSPGGSREKLFF. In DNA form, the CDR3 reads TGTGCCAGCAGCTTATCTCCAGGGGGGAGTCGGGAAAAACTGTTTTTT. The chain joins TRBV7-6 to TRBJ1-4, with TRBD1 matching 7 bases. V lost 2 bases to trimming and J lost 8 bases; unmatched junction nucleotides: 11. The CDR3 has 16 residues. The germline gives CDR1 SGHVS, CDR2 FNYEAQ.

In DNA form, the CDR3 reads TGTGCCAACCCACCCGAGACTAGCGGGGGGCCACTCTCCTACAATGAGCAGTTCTTC. Translated: CANPPETSGGPLSYNEQFF. The chain combines TRBV7-3 with TRBJ2-1, with TRBD2 matching 13 bases. CDR1 is SGHTA, CDR2 FQGTGA, per germline. The CDR3 sequence is 19 residues long. V was pared by 10 bases and J by 0 bases, with 15 bases of the junction left unmatched.

This chain connects TRBV18 to TRBJ1-1; D perhaps matches TRBD1 (6 bases). V gave up 4 bases and J gave up 6 bases, with 12 bases separating them. Germline values: CDR1 KGHSH, CDR2 LQKENI. The CDR3 totals 13 residues. As DNA, the CDR3 is TGTGCCAGCTCACGAACTGGGACACCTGAAGCTTTCTTT. It yields the protein CASSRTGTPEAFF.

The V gene is TRBV2, the J gene TRBJ1-6; maybe TRBD1 (5 bases). The CDR3 is made up of 15 amino acids. In germline, CDR1 is SNHLY, CDR2 FYNNEI. V lost 6 bases, J lost 10 bases, and 19 bases lay in between. The CDR3 loop reads CASSADRGMGSPLHF. CDR3 DNA: TGTGCCAGCAGCGCGGATCGGGGGATGGGATCACCCCTCCACTTT.

The chain is built from TRBV5-4 and TRBJ2-7; 15 bases map to TRBD2. CDR1 and CDR2 from the germline V gene are SGHNT and YYREEE (reference sequence). This CDR3 is built from 17 residues. V shed 4 bases, J shed 6 bases, and the junction held 11 bases outside the gene matches. The DNA for the CDR3 is TGTGCCAGCAGCCTAGAATTCGGACTAGCGGGAGGGGGCGAGCAGTACGTC. Protein product: CASSLEFGLAGGGEQYV.

V usage is TRBV7-8 and J usage is TRBJ2-1; 11 bases match TRBD2. V lost 5 bases to trimming and J lost 5 bases; unmatched junction nucleotides: 5. Germline-derived CDR1 and CDR2 are SGHVS and FQNEAQ. The length of the CDR3 is 15 residues. In nucleotides, the CDR3 is TGTGCCAGCAGCACTGGGACTAGCGGACACAATGAGCAGTTCTTC. This sequence encodes CASSTGTSGHNEQFF.

This sequence joins TRBV24-1 and TRBJ2-3, with D uncertain. The germline V gene encodes CDR1 KGHDR and CDR2 SFDVKD. CDR3 length: 13 amino acids. V dropped 1 base and J dropped 7 bases, with 8 bases sitting between them. CDR3 coding DNA: TGTGCCACCAGTGATTTACGAGTGAATACGCAGTATTTT. It is translated as CATSDLRVNTQYF.

The rearrangement links TRBV4-1 to TRBJ2-3; possibly TRBD2 for D (5 bases). This CDR3 region has 15 residues. The V end was cut by 2 bases, the J end by 6 bases, with 15 bases between. Germline V gene lookup returns CDR1 MGHRA and CDR2 YSYEKL. The CDR3 region is CASSQSRSSGDTQYF. Written as DNA, the CDR3 is TGCGCCAGCAGCCAAAGTAGAAGCTCGGGGGATACGCAGTATTTT.

The V gene is TRBV12-3 or TRBV12-4, the J gene TRBJ1-5; D not certain. Trimming cost V 6 bases and J 0 bases, with 6 bases left between them. The CDR3 spans 13 residues. CDR3 DNA: TGTGCCAGCAGGTACAGTAGCAATCAGCCCCAGCATTTT. Translation gives CASRYSSNQPQHF.